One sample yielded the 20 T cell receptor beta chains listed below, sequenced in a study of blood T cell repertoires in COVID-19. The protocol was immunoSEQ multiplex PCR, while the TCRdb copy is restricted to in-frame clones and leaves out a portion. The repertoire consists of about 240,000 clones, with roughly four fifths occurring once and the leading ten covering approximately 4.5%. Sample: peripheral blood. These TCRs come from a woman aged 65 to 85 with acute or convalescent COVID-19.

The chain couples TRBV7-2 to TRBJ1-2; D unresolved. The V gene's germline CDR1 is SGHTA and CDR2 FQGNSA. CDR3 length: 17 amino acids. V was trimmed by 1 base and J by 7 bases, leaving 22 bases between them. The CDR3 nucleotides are TGTGCCAGCAGCTTAGTTGCAGGCGTCGTAGAGTCCCTTGGCTACACCTTC. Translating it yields CASSLVAGVVESLGYTF.

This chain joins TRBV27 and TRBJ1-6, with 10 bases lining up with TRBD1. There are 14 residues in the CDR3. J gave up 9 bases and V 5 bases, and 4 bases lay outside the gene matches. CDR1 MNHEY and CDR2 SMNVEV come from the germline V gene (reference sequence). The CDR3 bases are TGTGCCAGCAGTCCGGACAGGGGGGCTTCACCCCTCCACTTT. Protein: CASSPDRGASPLHF.

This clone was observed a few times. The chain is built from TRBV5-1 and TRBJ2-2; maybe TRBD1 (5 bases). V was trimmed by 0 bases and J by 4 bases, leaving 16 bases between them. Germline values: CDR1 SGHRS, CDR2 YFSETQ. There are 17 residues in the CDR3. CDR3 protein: CASSLDGRAGPTGELFF. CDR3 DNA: TGCGCCAGCAGCTTGGATGGGCGTGCAGGGCCCACCGGGGAGCTGTTTTTT.

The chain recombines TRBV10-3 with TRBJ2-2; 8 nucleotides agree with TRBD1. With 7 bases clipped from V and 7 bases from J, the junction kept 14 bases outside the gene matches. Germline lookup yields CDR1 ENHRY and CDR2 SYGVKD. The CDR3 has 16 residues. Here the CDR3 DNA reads TGTGCCATCACTCCCGCCGGACAGGGTAATTTCGGGGAGCTGTTTTTT. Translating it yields CAITPAGQGNFGELFF.

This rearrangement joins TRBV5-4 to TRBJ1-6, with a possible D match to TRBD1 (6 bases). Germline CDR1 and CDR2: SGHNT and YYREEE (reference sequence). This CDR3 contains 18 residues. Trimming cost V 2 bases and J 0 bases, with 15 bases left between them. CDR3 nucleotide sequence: TGTGCCAGCAGCTTTAGGCCAGGGGTAGGCTCCTATAATTCACCCCTCCACTTT. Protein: CASSFRPGVGSYNSPLHF.

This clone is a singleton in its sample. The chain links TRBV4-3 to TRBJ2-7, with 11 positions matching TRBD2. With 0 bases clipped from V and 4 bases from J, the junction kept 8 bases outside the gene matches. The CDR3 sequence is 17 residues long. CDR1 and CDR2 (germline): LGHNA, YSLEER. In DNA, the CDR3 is TGCGCCAGCAGCCAAGATGATATAGCGGGGGGGCCTTACGAGCAGTACTTC. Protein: CASSQDDIAGGPYEQYF.

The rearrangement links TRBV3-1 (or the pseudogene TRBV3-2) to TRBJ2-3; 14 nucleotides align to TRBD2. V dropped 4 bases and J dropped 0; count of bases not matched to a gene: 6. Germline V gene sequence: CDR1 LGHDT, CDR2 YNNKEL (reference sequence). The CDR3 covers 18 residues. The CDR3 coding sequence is TGTGCCAGCAGCCTGACTAGCGGGGGGGCCACTAGCACAGATACGCAGTATTTT. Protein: CASSLTSGGATSTDTQYF.

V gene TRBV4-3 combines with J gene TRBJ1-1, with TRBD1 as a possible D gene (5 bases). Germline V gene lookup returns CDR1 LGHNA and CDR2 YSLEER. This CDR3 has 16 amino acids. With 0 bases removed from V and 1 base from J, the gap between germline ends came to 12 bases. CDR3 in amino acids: CASSQDSPTGNTEAFF. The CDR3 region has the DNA TGCGCCAGCAGCCAAGATTCCCCCACAGGGAACACTGAAGCTTTCTTT.

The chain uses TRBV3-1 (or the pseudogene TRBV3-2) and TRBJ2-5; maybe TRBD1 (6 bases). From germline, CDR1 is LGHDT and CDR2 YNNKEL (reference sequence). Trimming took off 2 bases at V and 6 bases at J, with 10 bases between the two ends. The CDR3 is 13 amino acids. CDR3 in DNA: TGTGCCAGCAGCCAAAACAGGGAGCAGACCCAGTACTTC. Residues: CASSQNREQTQYF.

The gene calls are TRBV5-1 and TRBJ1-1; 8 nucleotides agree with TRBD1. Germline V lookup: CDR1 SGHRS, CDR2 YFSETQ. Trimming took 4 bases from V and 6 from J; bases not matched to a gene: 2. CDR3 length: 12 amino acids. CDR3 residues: CASSLTGAEAFF. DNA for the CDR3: TGCGCCAGCAGCCTGACAGGGGCTGAAGCTTTCTTT.

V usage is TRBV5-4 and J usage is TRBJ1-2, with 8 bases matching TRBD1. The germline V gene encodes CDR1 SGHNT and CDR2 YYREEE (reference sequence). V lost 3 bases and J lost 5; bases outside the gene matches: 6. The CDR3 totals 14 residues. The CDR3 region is CASSYQGAGYGYTF. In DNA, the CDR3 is TGTGCCAGCAGCTACCAGGGGGCCGGGTATGGCTACACCTTC.

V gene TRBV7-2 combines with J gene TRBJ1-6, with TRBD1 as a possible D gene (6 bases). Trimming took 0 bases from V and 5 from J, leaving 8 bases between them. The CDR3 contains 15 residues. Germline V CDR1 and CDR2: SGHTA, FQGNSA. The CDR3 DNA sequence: TGTGCCAGCAGCTTAGCCTGGGACAATAATTCACCCCTCCACTTT. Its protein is CASSLAWDNNSPLHF.

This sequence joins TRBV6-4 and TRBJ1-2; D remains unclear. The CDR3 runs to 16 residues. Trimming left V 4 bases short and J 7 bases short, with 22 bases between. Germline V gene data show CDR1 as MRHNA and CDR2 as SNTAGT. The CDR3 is CASSGYPVGSGIGYTF. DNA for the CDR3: TGTGCCAGCAGTGGCTACCCGGTCGGTAGCGGAATTGGCTACACCTTC.

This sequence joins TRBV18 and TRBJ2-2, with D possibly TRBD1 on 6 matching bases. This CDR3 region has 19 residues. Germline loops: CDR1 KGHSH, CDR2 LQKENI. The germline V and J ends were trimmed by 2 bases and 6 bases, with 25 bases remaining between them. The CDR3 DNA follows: TGTGCCAGCTCACCAACTTTTCGTGGGGGCCGGGGAATCGCCGGGGAGCTGTTTTTT. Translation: CASSPTFRGGRGIAGELFF.

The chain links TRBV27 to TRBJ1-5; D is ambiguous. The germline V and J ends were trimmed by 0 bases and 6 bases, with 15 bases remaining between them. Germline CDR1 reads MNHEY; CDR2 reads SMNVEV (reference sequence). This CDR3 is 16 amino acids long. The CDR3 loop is CASSLSAPKAGQPQHF. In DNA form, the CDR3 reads TGTGCCAGCAGTTTATCGGCTCCCAAGGCAGGTCAGCCCCAGCATTTT.

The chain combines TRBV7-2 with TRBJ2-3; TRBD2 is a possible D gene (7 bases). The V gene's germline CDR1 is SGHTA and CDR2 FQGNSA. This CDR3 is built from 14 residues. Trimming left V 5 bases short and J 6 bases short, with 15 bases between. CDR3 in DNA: TGTGCCAGCAGCCCCCCGGGGGGCTGGGATACGCAGTATTTT. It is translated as CASSPPGGWDTQYF.

In DNA form, the CDR3 reads TGTGCCAGCATCCCAGGGGTAGCGAACCCCTACGAGCAGTACTTC. This encodes CASIPGVANPYEQYF. The chain employs TRBV6-4 and TRBJ2-7; a weak D match, TRBD1 (6 bases). Trimming shortened V by 7 bases and J by 2 bases, and 18 bases separated the two germline ends. The CDR3 loop spans 15 amino acids. CDR1 and CDR2 from the germline V gene are MRHNA and SNTAGT.

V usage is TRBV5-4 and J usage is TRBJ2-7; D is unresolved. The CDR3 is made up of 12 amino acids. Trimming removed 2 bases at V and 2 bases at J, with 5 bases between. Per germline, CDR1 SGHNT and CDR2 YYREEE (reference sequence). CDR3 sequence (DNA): TGTGCCAGCAGCTTTGACACCTACGAGCAGTACTTC. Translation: CASSFDTYEQYF.

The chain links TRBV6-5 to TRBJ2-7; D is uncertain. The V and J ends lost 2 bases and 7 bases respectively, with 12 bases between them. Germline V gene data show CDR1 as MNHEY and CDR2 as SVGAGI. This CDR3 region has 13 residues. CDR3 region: CASSYGQVGEQYF. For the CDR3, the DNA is TGTGCCAGCAGTTACGGGCAGGTCGGAGAGCAGTACTTC.

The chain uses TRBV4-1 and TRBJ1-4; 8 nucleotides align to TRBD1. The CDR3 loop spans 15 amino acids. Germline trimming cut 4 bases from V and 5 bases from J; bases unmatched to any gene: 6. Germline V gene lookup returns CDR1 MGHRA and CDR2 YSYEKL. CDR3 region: CASSPGQGGNEKLFF. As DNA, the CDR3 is TGCGCCAGCAGCCCCGGACAGGGAGGGAATGAAAAACTGTTTTTT.